Sequencing of this T cell receptor (beta chain) was carried out in a study of T cell responses to AZD1222 COVID-19 vaccine. Study-wide points: Across the whole spike, CD4 TCRs peaked at regions 160-218 and 743-854. Among those given AZD1222, only five to seven were seropositive at baseline. Compared with day 0, the breadth and depth of the Spike-specific TCR repertoire rose significantly after two doses of AZD1222. Among the donors, most were white British and more were female, and clonal diversity was possibly underestimated.

With regard to this clone: Its antigen is as yet unknown.

The germline V and J ends were trimmed by 0 bases and 5 bases, with 5 bases remaining between them. CDR3 length equals 12 residues. Germline CDR1 is SGHRS and CDR2 is YFSETQ. Sequenced by immunoSEQ multiplex PCR; TCRdb stores in-frame clones only, minus some. The top ten hold roughly 7.1% of the sample, which has 120,000 to 150,000 clones, about 90% seen once. This clonotype was sampled from an adult who received the MenACWY meningococcal vaccine as a control. The chain recombines TRBV5-1 with TRBJ1-1, with D hard to call. The sample was peripheral blood, taken 28 days after the second dose of the MenACWY control vaccine. In DNA, the CDR3 is TGCGCCAGCAGCTTGGAGAGGACTGAAGCTTTCTTT. The encoded protein is CASSLERTEAFF.